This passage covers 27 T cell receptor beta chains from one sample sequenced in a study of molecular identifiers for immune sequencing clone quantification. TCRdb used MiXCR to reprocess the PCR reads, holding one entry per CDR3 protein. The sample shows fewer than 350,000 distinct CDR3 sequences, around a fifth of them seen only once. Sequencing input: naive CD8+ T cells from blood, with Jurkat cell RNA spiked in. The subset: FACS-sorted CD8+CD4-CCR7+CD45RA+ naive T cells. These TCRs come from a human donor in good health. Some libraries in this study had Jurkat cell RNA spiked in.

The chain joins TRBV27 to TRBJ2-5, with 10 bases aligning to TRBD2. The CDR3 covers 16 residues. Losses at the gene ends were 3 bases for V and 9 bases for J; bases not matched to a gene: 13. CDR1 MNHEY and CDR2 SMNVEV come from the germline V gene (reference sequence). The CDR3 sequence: CASSFLVAGGHEAQYF. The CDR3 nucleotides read TGTGCCAGCAGTTTTCTGGTAGCGGGGGGCCATGAGGCCCAGTACTTC.

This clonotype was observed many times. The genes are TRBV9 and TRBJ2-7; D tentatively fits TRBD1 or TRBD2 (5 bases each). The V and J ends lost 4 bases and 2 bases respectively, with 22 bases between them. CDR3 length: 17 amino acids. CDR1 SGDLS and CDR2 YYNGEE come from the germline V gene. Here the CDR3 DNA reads TGTGCCAGCAGCACCGAAGCAGGGACCGCCAACACCTACGAGCAGTACTTC. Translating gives CASSTEAGTANTYEQYF.

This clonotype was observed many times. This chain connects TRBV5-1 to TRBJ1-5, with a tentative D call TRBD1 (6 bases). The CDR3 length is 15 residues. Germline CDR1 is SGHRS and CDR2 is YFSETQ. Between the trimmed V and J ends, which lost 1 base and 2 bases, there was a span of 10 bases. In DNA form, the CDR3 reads TGCGCCAGCAGCTTGAGCGGGGGGCGCAATCAGCCCCAGCATTTT. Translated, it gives CASSLSGGRNQPQHF. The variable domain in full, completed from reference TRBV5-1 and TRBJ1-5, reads KAGVTQTPRYLIKTRGQQVTLSCSPISGHRSVSWYQQTPGQGLQFLFEYFSETQRNKGNFPGRFSGRQFSNSRSEMNVSTLELGDSALYLCASSLSGGRNQPQHFGDGTRLSIL.

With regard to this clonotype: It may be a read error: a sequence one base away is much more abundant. CDR3 in DNA: TGTGCCAGCAGCCAAGATGTGGCAGGGGAGCGGTACTTC. Its translation: CASSQDVAGERYF. J is TRBJ2-7 and V is TRBV3-1; tentatively, D is TRBD1 (6 bases). Germline values: CDR1 LGHDT, CDR2 YNNKEL (reference sequence). The CDR3 covers 13 residues.

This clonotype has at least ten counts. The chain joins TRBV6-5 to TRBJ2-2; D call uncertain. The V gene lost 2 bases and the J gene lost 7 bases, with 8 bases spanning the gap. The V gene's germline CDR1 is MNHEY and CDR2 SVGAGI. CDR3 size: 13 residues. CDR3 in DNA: TGTGCCAGCAGTTACAGGGATGGCGGGGAGCTGTTTTTT. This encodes CASSYRDGGELFF.

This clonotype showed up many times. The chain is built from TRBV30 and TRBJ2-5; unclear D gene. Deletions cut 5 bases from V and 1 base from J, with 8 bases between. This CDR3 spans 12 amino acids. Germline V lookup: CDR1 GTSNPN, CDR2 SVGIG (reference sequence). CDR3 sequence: CAWQMVQETQYF. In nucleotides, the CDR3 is TGTGCCTGGCAGATGGTCCAAGAGACCCAGTACTTC.

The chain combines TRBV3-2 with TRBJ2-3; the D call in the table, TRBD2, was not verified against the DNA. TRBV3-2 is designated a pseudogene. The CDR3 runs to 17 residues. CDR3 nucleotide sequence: TGTGCCAGCAGCCGAAAGAACCGAACCTCCGCCACAGATACGCAGTATTTT. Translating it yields CASSRKNRTSATDTQYF.

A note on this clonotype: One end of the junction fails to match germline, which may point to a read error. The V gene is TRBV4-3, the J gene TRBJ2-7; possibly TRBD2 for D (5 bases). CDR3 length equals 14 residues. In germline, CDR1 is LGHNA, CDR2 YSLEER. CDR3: CASNQDRGFYEQYF. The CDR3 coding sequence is TGCGCCAGCAACCAAGATCGCGGGTTCTACGAGCAGTACTTC.

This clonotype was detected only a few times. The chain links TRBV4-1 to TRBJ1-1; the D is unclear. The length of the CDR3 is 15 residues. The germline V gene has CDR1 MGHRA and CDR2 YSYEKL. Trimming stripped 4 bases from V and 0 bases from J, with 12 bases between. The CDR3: CASSLGRPMNTEAFF. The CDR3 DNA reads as TGCGCCAGCAGCCTCGGACGGCCAATGAACACTGAAGCTTTCTTT.

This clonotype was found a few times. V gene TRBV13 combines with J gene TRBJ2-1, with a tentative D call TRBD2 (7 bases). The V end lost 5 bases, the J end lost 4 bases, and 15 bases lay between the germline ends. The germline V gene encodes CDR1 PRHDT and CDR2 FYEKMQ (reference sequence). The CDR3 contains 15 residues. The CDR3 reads CASSMWGGLYNEQFF. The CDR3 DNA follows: TGTGCCAGCAGCATGTGGGGGGGGCTGTACAATGAGCAGTTCTTC.

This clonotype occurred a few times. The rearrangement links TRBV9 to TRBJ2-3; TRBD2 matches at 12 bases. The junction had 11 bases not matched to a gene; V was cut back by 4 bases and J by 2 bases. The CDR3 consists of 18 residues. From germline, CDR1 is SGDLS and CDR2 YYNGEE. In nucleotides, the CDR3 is TGTGCCAGCAGCTCGCTAGCGGGAGGGACCTCCTCCACAGATACGCAGTATTTT. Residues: CASSSLAGGTSSTDTQYF. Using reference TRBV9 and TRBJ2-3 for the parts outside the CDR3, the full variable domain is DSGVTQTPKHLITATGQRVTLRCSPRSGDLSVYWYQQSLDQGLQFLIQYYNGEERAKGNILERFSAQQFPDLHSELNLSSLELGDSALYFCASSSLAGGTSSTDTQYFGPGTRLTVL.

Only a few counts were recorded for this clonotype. In DNA, the CDR3 is TGTGCCAGCGTCGGTAGCGGGAGTTGGGATACGCAGTATTTT. This gives the protein CASVGSGSWDTQYF. The rearrangement joins TRBV27 to TRBJ2-3; 9 bases are shared with TRBD2. V lost 8 bases to trimming and J lost 6 bases; unmatched junction nucleotides: 9. The CDR3 contains 14 residues. CDR1 and CDR2 (germline): MNHEY, SMNVEV (reference sequence).

The CDR3 sequence: CAWSVLASEQFF. DNA of the CDR3: TGTGCCTGGAGTGTACTGGCCTCAGAGCAGTTCTTC. The chain carries TRBV30 and TRBJ2-1; no reliable D call. V lost 0 bases, J lost 10 bases, and 10 bases lay in between. Looked up from germline, CDR1 is GTSNPN and CDR2 is SVGIG (reference sequence). This CDR3 is 12 amino acids long.

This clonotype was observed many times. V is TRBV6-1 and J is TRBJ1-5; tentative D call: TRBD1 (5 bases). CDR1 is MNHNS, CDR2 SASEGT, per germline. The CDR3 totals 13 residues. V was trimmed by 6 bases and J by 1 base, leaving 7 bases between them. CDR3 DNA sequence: TGTGCCAGCAGGGGACGGAGCAATCAGCCCCAGCATTTT. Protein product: CASRGRSNQPQHF.

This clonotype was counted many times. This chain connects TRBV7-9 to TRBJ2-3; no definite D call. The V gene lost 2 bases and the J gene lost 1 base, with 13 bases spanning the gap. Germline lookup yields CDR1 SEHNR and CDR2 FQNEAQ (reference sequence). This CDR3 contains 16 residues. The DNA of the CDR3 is TGTGCCAGCAGCTTATGGGCCATCCCAGGCACAGATACGCAGTATTTT. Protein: CASSLWAIPGTDTQYF.

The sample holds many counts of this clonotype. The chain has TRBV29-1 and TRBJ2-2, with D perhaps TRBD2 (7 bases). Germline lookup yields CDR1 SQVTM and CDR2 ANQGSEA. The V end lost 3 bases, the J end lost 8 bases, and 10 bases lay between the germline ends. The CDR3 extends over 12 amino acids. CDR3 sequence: CSVEGGGGELFF. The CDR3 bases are TGCAGCGTTGAGGGAGGGGGAGGGGAGCTGTTTTTT.

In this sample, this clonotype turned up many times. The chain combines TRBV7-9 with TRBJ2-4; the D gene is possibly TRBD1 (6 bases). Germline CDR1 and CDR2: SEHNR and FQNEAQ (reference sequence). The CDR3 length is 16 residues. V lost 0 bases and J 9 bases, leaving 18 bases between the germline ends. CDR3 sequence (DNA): TGTGCCAGCAGCTTAGCAGGCAGGCCAGGGGTTGTCATTCAGTACTTC. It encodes CASSLAGRPGVVIQYF.

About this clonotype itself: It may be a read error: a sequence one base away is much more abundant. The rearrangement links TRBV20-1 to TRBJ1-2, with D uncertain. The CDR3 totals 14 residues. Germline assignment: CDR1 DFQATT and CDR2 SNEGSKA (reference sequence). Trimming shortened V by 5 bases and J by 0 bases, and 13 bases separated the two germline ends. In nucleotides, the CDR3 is TGCAGTGCTCTACCCCAGAGTACTAACTATGGCTACACCTTC. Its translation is CSALPQSTNYGYTF.

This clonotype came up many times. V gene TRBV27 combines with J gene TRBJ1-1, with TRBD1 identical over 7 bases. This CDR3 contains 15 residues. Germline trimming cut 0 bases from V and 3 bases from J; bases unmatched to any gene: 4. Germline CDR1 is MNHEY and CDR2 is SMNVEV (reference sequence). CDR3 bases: TGTGCCAGCAGTTTATCGGCAGGGGGAGACACTGAAGCTTTCTTT. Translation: CASSLSAGGDTEAFF.

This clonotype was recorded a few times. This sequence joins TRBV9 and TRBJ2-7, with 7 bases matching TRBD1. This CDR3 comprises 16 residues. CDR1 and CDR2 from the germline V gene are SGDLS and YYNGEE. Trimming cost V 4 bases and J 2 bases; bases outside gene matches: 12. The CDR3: CASSRNYGTDTYEQYF. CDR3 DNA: TGTGCCAGCAGCCGAAACTACGGGACAGACACCTACGAGCAGTACTTC.

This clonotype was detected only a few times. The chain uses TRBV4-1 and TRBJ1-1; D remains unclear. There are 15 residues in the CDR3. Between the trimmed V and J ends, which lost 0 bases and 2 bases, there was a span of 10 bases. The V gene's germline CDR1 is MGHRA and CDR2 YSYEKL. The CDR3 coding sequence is TGCGCCAGCAGCCAAGATCTTAGTGAAAACACTGAAGCTTTCTTT. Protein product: CASSQDLSENTEAFF.

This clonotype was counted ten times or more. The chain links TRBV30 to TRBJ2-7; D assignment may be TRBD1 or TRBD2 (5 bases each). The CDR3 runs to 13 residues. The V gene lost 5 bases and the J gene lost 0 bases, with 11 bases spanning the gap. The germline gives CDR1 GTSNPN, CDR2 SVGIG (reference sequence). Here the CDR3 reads CAWAGTVSYEQYF. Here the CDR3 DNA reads TGTGCCTGGGCCGGGACCGTCTCCTACGAGCAGTACTTC. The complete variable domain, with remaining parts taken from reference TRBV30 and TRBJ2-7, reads SQTIHQWPATLVQPVGSPLSLECTVEGTSNPNLYWYRQAAGRGLQLLFYSVGIGQISSEVPQNLSASRPQDRQFILSSKKLLLSDSGFYLCAWAGTVSYEQYFGPGTRLTVT.

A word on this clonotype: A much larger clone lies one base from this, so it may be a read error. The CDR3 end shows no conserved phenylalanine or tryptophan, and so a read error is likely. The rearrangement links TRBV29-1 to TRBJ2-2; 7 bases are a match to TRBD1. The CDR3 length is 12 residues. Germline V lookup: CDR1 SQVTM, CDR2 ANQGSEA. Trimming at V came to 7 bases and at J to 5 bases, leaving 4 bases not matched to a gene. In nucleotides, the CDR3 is TGCAGCGCGCCACAGGGGACCGGGGAGCTGTTTTGT. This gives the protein CSAPQGTGELFC.

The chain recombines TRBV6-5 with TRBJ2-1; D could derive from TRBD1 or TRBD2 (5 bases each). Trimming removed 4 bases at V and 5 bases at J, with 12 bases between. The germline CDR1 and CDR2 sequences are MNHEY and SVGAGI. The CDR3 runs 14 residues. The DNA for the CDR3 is TGTGCCAGCAGTTGTCTGGGACCTGACAATGAGCAGTTCTTC. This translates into CASSCLGPDNEQFF.

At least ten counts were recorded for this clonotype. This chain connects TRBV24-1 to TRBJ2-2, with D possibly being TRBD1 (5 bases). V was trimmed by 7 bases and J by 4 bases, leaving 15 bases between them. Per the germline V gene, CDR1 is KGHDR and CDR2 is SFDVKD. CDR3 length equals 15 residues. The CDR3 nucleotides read TGTGCCACCAGCTTTTCTGAGGACATCACCGGGGAGCTGTTTTTT. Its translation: CATSFSEDITGELFF.

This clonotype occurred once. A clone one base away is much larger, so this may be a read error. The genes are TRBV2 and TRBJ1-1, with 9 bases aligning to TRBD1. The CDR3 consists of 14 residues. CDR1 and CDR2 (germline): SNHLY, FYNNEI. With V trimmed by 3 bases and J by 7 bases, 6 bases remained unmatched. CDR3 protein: CASSDLGQGSEAFF. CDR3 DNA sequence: TGTGCCAGCAGTGATCTGGGACAGGGTAGTGAAGCTTTCTTT.

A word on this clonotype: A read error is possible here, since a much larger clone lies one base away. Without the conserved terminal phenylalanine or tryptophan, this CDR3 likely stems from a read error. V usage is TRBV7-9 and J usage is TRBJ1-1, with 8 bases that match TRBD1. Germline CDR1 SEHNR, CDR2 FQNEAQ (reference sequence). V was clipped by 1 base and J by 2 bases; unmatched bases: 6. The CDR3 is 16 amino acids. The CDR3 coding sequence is TGTGCCAGCAGCTTAGGGTCGACAGGGGCCAACACTGAAGCTTTCTCT. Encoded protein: CASSLGSTGANTEAFS.